These 11 T cell receptor beta chains originate from one sample sequenced in a study of post-analysis software for immune sequencing data. These receptors are not linked to any known antigen. TCR beta cDNA libraries had unique molecular identifiers. TCRdb reanalysed the PCR reads using MiXCR and keeps one entry per CDR3 protein. The sample has 820,000 or so distinct CDR3 sequences; roughly 58% are singletons. Notes on the study in general: Roughly five TRBV segments appeared more often in patients than in controls, and TRBV5-6, TRBV5-1 and TRBV20-1 were among these.

Sequencing used blood. All receptors derive from a girl aged 10 to 17 with multiple sclerosis.

This clonotype has a handful of counts. The chain couples TRBV10-3 to TRBJ2-1; D gene unclear. With 1 base removed from V and 8 bases from J, the gap between germline ends came to 6 bases. The CDR3 has 12 residues. Germline CDR1 and CDR2: ENHRY and SYGVKD. The CDR3 spells CAISELLDEQFF. The CDR3 coding sequence is TGTGCCATCAGTGAGTTGCTAGATGAGCAGTTCTTC.

CDR3 protein: CASSLARSNQPQHF. CDR3 bases: TGTGCCAGCAGCTTGGCACGTAGCAATCAGCCCCAGCATTTT. The chain carries TRBV5-6 and TRBJ1-5; D uncertain. Germline CDR1 and CDR2: SGHDT and YYEEEE. Trimming left V 0 bases short and J 0 bases short, with 4 bases between. This CDR3 has 14 residues. The whole variable domain, filled in from reference TRBV5-6 and TRBJ1-5, reads DAGVTQSPTHLIKTRGQQVTLRCSPKSGHDTVSWYQQALGQGPQFIFQYYEEEERQRGNFPDRFSGHQFPNYSSELNVNALLLGDSALYLCASSLARSNQPQHFGDGTRLSIL.

This chain joins TRBV5-1 and TRBJ2-7; D may match TRBD1 or TRBD2 (5 bases each). With 4 bases removed from V and 6 bases from J, the gap between germline ends came to 17 bases. The length of the CDR3 is 14 residues. Germline-derived CDR1 and CDR2 are SGHRS and YFSETQ. The CDR3 sequence: CASSPRPGTGEQYF. The CDR3 coding sequence is TGCGCCAGCAGCCCGCGTCCGGGGACGGGCGAGCAGTACTTC.

This clonotype was recorded many times. This chain uses TRBV20-1 with TRBJ2-7; TRBD2 is a possible D gene (7 bases). Germline V gives CDR1 DFQATT, CDR2 SNEGSKA (reference sequence). The CDR3 runs 16 residues. V gave up 4 bases and J gave up 4 bases, with 23 bases separating them. DNA for the CDR3: TGCAGTGCTACAACGCCCACAGGGAAGGGACTATACGAGCAGTACTTC. This gives the protein CSATTPTGKGLYEQYF.

The table lists this clonotype with a count of one. The genes are TRBV29-1 and TRBJ2-1, with 10 bases that match TRBD2. CDR1 is SQVTM and CDR2 is ANQGSEA in the germline V gene. Unmatched junction bases numbered 15, after V lost 5 bases and J lost 8 bases. There are 16 residues in the CDR3. The CDR3 coding sequence is TGCAGCGTTCCAGTATGGACTAGCGGCTTACACGATGAGCAGTTCTTC. Translated: CSVPVWTSGLHDEQFF.

The J gene is TRBJ2-7, the V gene TRBV20-1; 11 bases are a match to TRBD1. The germline CDR1 and CDR2 sequences are DFQATT and SNEGSKA (reference sequence). The CDR3 runs 14 residues. Trimming at V came to 6 bases and at J to 4 bases, leaving 8 bases not matched to a gene. In DNA form, the CDR3 reads TGCAGTGCCCATAGGACAGGGGGCCGGTACGAGCAGTACTTC. Amino acid sequence: CSAHRTGGRYEQYF.

The rearrangement links TRBV11-2 to TRBJ2-4; D might be TRBD2 (5 bases). The J call is uncertain, as TRBJ2-7 better fits the DNA end. Germline CDR1 and CDR2: SGHAT and FQNNGV. There are 12 residues in the CDR3. This CDR3 is CASRRTAYEQYF. CDR3 DNA: TGTGCCAGCAGACGGACTGCCTACGAGCAGTACTTC.

The V and J genes are TRBV10-1 and TRBJ2-4; 14 positions agree with TRBD2. The end of the DNA fits TRBJ2-7 better, so the J call may be wrong. The CDR3 consists of 14 residues. Per germline, CDR1 WNHNN and CDR2 SYGVQD (reference sequence). CDR3 in amino acids: CASSRGLAGDEQYF. In DNA, the CDR3 is TGCGCCAGCAGTAGGGGACTAGCGGGAGACGAGCAGTACTTC.

This clonotype was seen a handful of times. The gene calls are TRBV6-6 and TRBJ1-5; maybe TRBD1 (5 bases). Germline CDR1 is MNHNY and CDR2 is SVGAGI (reference sequence). This CDR3 contains 14 residues. The V end was cut by 4 bases, the J end by 7 bases, with 14 bases between. The CDR3 reads CASSWGGEGQPQHF. In DNA form, the CDR3 reads TGTGCCAGCAGTTGGGGAGGGGAAGGGCAGCCCCAGCATTTT.

The V and J genes are TRBV7-3 and TRBJ2-3; the D is unclear. Germline V gene data show CDR1 as SGHTA and CDR2 as FQGTGA. Between the trimmed V and J ends, which lost 5 bases and 0 bases, there was a span of 12 bases. The CDR3 spans 15 residues. The CDR3 region is CASSRNSASTDTQYF. CDR3 nucleotide sequence: TGTGCCAGCAGCCGAAACTCGGCTAGCACAGATACGCAGTATTTT.

The chain recombines TRBV2 with TRBJ2-7, with 8 bases aligning to TRBD1. CDR1 and CDR2 (germline): SNHLY, FYNNEI. J was trimmed by 4 bases and V by 7 bases; bases with no gene match: 6. CDR3 length: 13 residues. Here the CDR3 DNA reads TGTGCCAGCATTCCGGACAGGGTATACGAGCAGTACTTC. This gives the protein CASIPDRVYEQYF.